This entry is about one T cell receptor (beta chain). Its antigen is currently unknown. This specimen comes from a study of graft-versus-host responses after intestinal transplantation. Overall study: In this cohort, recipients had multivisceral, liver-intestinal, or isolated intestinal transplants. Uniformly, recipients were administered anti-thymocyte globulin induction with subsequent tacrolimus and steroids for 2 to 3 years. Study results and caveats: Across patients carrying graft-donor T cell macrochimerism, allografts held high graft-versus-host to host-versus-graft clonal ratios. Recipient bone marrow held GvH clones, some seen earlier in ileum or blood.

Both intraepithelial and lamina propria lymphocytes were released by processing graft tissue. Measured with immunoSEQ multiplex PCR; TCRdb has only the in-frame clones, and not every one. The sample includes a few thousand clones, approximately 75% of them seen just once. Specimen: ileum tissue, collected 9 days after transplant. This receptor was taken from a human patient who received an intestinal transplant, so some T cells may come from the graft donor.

The CDR3 coding sequence is TGTGCCAGCAGCTTGCGGGAGGTCTACAATGAGCAGTTCTTC. Amino acid sequence: CASSLREVYNEQFF. V and J are TRBV7-8 and TRBJ2-1; 8 nucleotides match TRBD2. The V segment lost 3 bases and the J segment 3 bases; nucleotides outside the gene matches: 1. The germline gives CDR1 SGHVS, CDR2 FQNEAQ. This CDR3 has 14 amino acids.